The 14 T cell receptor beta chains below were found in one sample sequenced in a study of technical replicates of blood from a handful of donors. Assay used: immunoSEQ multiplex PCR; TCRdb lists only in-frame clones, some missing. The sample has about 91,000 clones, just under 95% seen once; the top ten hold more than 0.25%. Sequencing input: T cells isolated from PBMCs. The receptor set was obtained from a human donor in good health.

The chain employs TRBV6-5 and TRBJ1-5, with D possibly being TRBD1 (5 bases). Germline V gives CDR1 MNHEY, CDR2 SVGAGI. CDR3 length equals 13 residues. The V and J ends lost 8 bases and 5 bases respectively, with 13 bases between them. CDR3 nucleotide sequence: TGTGCCAGCGCCAGGGAGGCCTATCAGCCCCAGCATTTT. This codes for CASAREAYQPQHF.

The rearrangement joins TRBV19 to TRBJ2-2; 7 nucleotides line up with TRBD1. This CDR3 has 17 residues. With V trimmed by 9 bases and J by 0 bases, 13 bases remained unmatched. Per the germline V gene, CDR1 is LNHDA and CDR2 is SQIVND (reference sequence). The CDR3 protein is CARRGRGNLANTGELFF. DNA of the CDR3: TGTGCCAGAAGGGGCAGGGGGAACTTGGCGAACACCGGGGAGCTGTTTTTT.

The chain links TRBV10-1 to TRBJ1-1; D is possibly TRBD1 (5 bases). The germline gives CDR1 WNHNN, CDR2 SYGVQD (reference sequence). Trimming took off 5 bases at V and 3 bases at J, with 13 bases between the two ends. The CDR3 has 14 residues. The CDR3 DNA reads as TGCGCCAGCAGTCTCCGACAGTCCTACACTGAAGCTTTCTTT. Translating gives CASSLRQSYTEAFF.

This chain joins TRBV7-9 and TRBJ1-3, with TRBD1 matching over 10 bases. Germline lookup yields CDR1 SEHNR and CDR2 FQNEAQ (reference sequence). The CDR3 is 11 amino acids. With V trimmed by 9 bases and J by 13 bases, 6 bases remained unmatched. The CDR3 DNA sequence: TGTGCCAGTAATCGGGACAGGGGAATATATTTT. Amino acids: CASNRDRGIYF.

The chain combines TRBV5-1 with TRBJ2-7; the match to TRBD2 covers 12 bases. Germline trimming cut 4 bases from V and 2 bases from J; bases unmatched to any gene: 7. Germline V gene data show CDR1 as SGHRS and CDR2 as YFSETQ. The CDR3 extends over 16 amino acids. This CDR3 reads CASSPTLAGGPYEQYF. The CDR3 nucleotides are TGCGCCAGCAGCCCCACCCTAGCGGGAGGGCCCTACGAGCAGTACTTC.

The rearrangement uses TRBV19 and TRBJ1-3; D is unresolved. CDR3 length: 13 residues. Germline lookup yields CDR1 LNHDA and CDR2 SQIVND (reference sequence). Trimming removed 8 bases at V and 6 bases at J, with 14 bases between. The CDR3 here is CASQRLDTNTIYF. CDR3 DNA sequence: TGTGCCAGTCAGAGACTTGATACAAACACCATATATTTT.

CDR3 in amino acids: CSELNRETSYEQYF. CDR3 bases: TGCAGCGAGTTAAACAGAGAAACCTCCTACGAGCAGTACTTC. V is TRBV29-1 and J is TRBJ2-7; D gene ambiguous. The V gene lost 7 bases and the J gene lost 0 bases, with 16 bases spanning the gap. CDR3 length: 14 residues. CDR1 and CDR2 (germline): SQVTM, ANQGSEA.

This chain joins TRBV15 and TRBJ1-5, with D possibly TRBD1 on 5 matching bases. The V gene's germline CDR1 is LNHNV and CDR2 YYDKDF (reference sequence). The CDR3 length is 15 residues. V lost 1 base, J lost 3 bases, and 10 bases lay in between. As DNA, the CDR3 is TGTGCCACCAGCAGAGTGTCGACAGACAATCAGCCCCAGCATTTT. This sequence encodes CATSRVSTDNQPQHF.

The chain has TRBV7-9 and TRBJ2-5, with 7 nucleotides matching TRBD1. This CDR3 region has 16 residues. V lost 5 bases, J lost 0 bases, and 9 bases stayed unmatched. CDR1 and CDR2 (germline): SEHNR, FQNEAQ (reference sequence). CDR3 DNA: TGTGCCAGCAGCCTGGGGACAGCGGAGTACCAAGAGACCCAGTACTTC. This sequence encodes CASSLGTAEYQETQYF. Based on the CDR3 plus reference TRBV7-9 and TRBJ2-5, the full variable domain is DTGVSQNPRHKITKRGQNVTFRCDPISEHNRLYWYRQTLGQGPEFLTYFQNEAQLEKSRLLSDRFSAERPKGSFSTLEIQRTEQGDSAMYLCASSLGTAEYQETQYFGPGTRLLVL.

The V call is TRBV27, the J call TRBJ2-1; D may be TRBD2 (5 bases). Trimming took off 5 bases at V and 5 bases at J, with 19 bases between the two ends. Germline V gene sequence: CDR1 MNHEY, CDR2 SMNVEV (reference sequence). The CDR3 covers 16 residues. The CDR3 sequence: CASSLPPGGLDNEQFF. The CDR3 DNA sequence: TGTGCCAGCAGTCTCCCCCCGGGCGGGTTGGACAATGAGCAGTTCTTC.

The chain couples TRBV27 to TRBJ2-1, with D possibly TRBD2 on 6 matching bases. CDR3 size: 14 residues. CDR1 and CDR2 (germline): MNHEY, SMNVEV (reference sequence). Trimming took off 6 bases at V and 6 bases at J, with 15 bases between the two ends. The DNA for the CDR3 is TGTGCCAGCAGAATCTCGGGAGAGGGCAATGAGCAGTTCTTC. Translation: CASRISGEGNEQFF.

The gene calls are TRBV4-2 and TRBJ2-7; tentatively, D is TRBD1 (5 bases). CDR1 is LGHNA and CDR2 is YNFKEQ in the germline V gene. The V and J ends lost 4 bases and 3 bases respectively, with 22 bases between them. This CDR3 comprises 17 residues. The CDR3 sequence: CASSLGLSRKGNYEQYF. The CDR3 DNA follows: TGTGCCAGCAGCCTCGGTCTGTCGCGCAAGGGGAACTACGAGCAGTACTTC.

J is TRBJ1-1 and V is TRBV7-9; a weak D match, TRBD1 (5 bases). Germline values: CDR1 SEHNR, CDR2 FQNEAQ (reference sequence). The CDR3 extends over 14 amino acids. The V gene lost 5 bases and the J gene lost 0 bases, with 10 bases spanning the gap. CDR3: CASSPVTVNTEAFF. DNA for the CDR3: TGTGCCAGCAGCCCTGTGACAGTGAACACTGAAGCTTTCTTT.

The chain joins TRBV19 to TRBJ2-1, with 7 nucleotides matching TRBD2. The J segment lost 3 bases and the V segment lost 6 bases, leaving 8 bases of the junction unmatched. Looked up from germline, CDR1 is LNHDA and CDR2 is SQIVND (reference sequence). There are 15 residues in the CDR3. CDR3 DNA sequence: TGTGCCAGTAGGACGGGGGACTACCTCTACAATGAGCAGTTCTTC. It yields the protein CASRTGDYLYNEQFF.